The rows below give T cell receptor beta chains drawn from one sample of a study of T cells in Graves' hyperthyroidism and ophthalmopathy. TCRdb fed the multiplex PCR reads into MiXCR, producing one record per CDR3 protein. This sample yields around 250,000 distinct CDR3 sequences, of which roughly 15% are seen a single time; approximately 12% belongs to the top ten. Sequencing input: blood. The receptor set was obtained from a woman in her forties with Graves' hyperthyroidism that later progressed to Graves' ophthalmopathy. The CDR3 runs from the conserved cysteine through the conserved F or W. The D gene is left open where the match is weak. The size of a clone is reported for some rows only, either as once, few or many, or as a class for expanded clones.

D | size | J | V | CDR3 | DNA
TRBD2 | few | TRBJ2-5 | TRBV27 | CASSTGGLAGAEETQYF | TGTGCCAGCAGTACAGGGGGGCTAGCGGGAGCTGAAGAGACCCAGTACTTC
TRBD2 | few | TRBJ2-7 | TRBV20-1 | CSARGREKVSEQYF | TGCAGTGCTAGGGGGCGGGAGAAGGTTAGCGAGCAGTACTTC
TRBD2 | many | TRBJ2-1 | TRBV11-2 | CASSHGTSIRNEQFF | TGTGCCAGCAGCCACGGGACTAGCATTCGGAATGAGCAGTTCTTC
TRBD1 | many | TRBJ2-3 | TRBV10-2 | CASRDRGGGTDTQYF | TGCGCCAGCAGGGACAGGGGGGGTGGAACAGATACGCAGTATTTT
NA | many | TRBJ2-7 | TRBV28 | CASSSTAPRTYEQYF | TGTGCCAGCAGTTCAACGGCGCCACGAACCTACGAGCAGTACTTC
NA | many | TRBJ1-6 | TRBV28 | CASRWDNRASPLHF | TGTGCCAGCAGATGGGACAACCGAGCATCACCCCTCCACTTT
TRBD1 | many | TRBJ2-7 | TRBV13 | CASSPRTGRYEQYF | TGTGCCAGCAGCCCAAGGACAGGCCGATACGAGCAGTACTTC
NA | many | TRBJ2-7 | TRBV20-1 | CSASVDSPYEQYF | TGCAGTGCTAGTGTGGACTCCCCCTACGAGCAGTACTTC
NA | NA | TRBJ2-3 | TRBV19 | CASSFIPADTQYF | TGTGCCAGTAGTTTTATCCCCGCAGATACGCAGTATTTT
NA | many | TRBJ1-4 | TRBV5-5 | CASSFPGQSEKLFF | TGTGCCAGCAGTTTTCCGGGACAAAGCGAAAAACTGTTTTTT
TRBD1 | many | TRBJ2-5 | TRBV2 | CASKTTGTEETQYF | TGTGCCAGCAAAACTACAGGGACAGAAGAGACCCAGTACTTC
TRBD1 | few | TRBJ2-6 | TRBV4-1 | CASSPRRMWDRGNGANVLTF | TGCGCCAGCAGCCCCCGAAGGATGTGGGACAGGGGGAATGGGGCCAACGTCCTGACTTTC
NA | many | TRBJ1-1 | TRBV19 | CASSIIKQEPSRNTEAFF | TGTGCCAGTAGTATAATAAAACAGGAGCCCTCCAGGAACACTGAAGCTTTCTTT
TRBD1 | many | TRBJ2-1 | TRBV27 | CASSPRDRWLNEQFF | TGTGCCAGCAGTCCGCGGGACAGGTGGTTGAATGAGCAGTTCTTC
NA | few | TRBJ2-1 | TRBV30 | CAWLTVSYEQFF | TGTGCCTGGCTGACAGTGTCCTACGAGCAGTTCTTC